Listed here are 8 T cell receptor beta chains from one sample, sequenced in a study of blood T cell repertoires in COVID-19. Using immunoSEQ multiplex PCR, the repertoire was profiled, and TCRdb retains in-frame clones only, with some absent. The sample records 250,000 to 350,000 clones, roughly 86% being singletons. Sequencing used peripheral blood. These receptors were taken from a woman aged 50 to 60 who had recovered from COVID-19.

The chain combines TRBV25-1 with TRBJ2-4; TRBD1 matches at 7 bases. J gave up 0 bases and V 6 bases, and 14 bases lay outside the gene matches. The V gene's germline CDR1 is MGHDK and CDR2 SYGVNS. The CDR3 runs to 18 residues. The CDR3 nucleotides are TGTGCCAGCAGGGGTGCCCCGGGACAGAAGCTAGCCAAAAACATTCAGTACTTC. It specifies CASRGAPGQKLAKNIQYF.

J is TRBJ2-1 and V is TRBV5-8; tentatively, D is TRBD2 (5 bases). This CDR3 spans 17 amino acids. V gave up 5 bases and J gave up 7 bases, with 25 bases separating them. Germline V gene lookup returns CDR1 SGHTS and CDR2 YDEGEE. The CDR3 bases are TGTGCCAGCAGGTTCCCTTCAGGAGGTACCTTAGGGAATGAGCAGTTCTTC. Translating gives CASRFPSGGTLGNEQFF.

The chain links TRBV7-8 to TRBJ2-7; 7 nucleotides line up with TRBD2. Germline CDR1 SGHVS, CDR2 FQNEAQ. The CDR3 runs to 13 residues. The trim removed 2 bases at V and 11 bases at J, leaving 9 bases unmatched. This CDR3 reads CASSLLVESGEYF. The CDR3 coding sequence is TGTGCCAGCAGCTTATTAGTAGAGAGCGGGGAGTACTTC.

The chain links TRBV5-6 to TRBJ1-4; 9 bases fit TRBD1. Germline values: CDR1 SGHDT, CDR2 YYEEEE. The J segment lost 7 bases and the V segment lost 6 bases, leaving 4 bases of the junction unmatched. The CDR3 length is 13 residues. This CDR3 reads CASTGTGLEKLFF. As DNA, the CDR3 is TGTGCCAGCACCGGGACAGGGCTTGAAAAACTGTTTTTT. Supplemented by reference TRBV5-6 and TRBJ1-4, the full variable domain reads DAGVTQSPTHLIKTRGQQVTLRCSPKSGHDTVSWYQQALGQGPQFIFQYYEEEERQRGNFPDRFSGHQFPNYSSELNVNALLLGDSALYLCASTGTGLEKLFFGSGTQLSVL.

The gene calls are TRBV7-2 and TRBJ1-5; 8 nucleotides line up with TRBD1. This CDR3 is built from 15 residues. V lost 1 base, J lost 1 base, and 0 bases stayed unmatched. CDR1 and CDR2 (germline): SGHTA, FQGNSA. The CDR3 DNA reads TGTGCCAGCAGCTTAGGACAGGGGAGCAATCAGCCCCAGCATTTT. It yields the protein CASSLGQGSNQPQHF.

This chain joins TRBV6-5 and TRBJ2-7, with 8 bases identical to TRBD1. The CDR3 length is 14 residues. Unmatched junction bases numbered 7, after V lost 4 bases and J lost 5 bases. CDR1 and CDR2 (germline): MNHEY, SVGAGI. CDR3 coding DNA: TGTGCCAGCAGTTCATGGACAGGGAGCCACGAGCAGTACTTC. This translates into CASSSWTGSHEQYF.

This sequence joins TRBV4-2 and TRBJ2-3, with 14 positions matching TRBD2. Per the germline V gene, CDR1 is LGHNA and CDR2 is YNFKEQ. Losses at the gene ends were 3 bases for V and 2 bases for J; bases not matched to a gene: 1. The CDR3 has 16 residues. CDR3 DNA: TGTGCCAGCAGCCAGACTAGCGGGGGGGCCACAGATACGCAGTATTTT. Translated: CASSQTSGGATDTQYF.

V gene TRBV10-3 combines with J gene TRBJ1-1; D call uncertain. Germline values: CDR1 ENHRY, CDR2 SYGVKD. The CDR3 length is 13 residues. V was shortened by 6 bases and J by 4 bases, with 12 bases between the two germline ends. This CDR3 reads CAIRGEVATEAFF. The CDR3 nucleotides read TGTGCCATCAGGGGAGAGGTCGCCACTGAAGCTTTCTTT.